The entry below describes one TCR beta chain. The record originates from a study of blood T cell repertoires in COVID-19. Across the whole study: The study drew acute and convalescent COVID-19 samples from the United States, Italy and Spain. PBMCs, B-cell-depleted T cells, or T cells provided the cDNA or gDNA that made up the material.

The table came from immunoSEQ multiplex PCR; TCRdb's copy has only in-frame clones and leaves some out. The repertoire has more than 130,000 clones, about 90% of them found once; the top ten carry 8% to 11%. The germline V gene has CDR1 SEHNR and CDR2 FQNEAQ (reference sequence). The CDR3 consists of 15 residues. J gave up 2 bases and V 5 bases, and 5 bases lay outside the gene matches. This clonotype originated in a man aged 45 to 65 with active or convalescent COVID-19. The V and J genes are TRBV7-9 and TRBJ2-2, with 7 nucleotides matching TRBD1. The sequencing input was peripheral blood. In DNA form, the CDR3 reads TGTGCCAGCAGCCGGGGACAGAGAAACACCGGGGAGCTGTTTTTT. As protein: CASSRGQRNTGELFF.